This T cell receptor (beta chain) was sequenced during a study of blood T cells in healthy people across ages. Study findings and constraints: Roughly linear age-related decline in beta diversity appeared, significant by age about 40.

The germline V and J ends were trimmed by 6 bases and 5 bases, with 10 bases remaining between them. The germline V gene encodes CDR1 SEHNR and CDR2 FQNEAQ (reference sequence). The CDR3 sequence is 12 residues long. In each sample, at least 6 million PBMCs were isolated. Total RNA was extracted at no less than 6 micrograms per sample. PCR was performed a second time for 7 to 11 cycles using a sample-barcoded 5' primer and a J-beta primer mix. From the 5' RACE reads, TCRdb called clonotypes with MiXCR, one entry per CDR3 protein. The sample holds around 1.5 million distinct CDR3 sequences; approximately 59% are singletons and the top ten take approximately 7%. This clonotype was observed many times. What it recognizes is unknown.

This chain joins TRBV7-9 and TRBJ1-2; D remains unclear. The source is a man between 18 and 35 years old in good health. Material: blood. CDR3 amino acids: CASSPGIYGYTF. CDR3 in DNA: TGTGCCAGCAGTCCCGGGATTTATGGCTACACCTTC.